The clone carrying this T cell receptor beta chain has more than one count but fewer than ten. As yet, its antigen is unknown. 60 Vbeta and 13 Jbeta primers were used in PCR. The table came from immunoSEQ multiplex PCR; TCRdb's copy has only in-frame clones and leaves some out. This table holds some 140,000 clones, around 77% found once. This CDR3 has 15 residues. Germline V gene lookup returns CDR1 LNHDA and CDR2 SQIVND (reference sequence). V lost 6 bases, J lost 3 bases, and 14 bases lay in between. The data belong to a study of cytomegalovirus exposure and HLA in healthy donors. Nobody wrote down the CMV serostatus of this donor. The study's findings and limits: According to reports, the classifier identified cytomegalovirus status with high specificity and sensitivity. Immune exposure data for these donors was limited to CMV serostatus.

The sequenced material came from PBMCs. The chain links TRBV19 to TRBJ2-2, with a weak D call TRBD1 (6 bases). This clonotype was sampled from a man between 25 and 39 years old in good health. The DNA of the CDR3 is TGTGCCAGTAGGGACGGACAGTGGGACACCGGGGAGCTGTTTTTT. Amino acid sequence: CASRDGQWDTGELFF.